This T cell receptor beta chain was sequenced in a study of blood T cell repertoires in COVID-19 (dated by TCRdb to about 2020). A note on the overall study: The collaborator samples originated in the United States, Italy and Spain and spanned the acute and convalescent phases of COVID-19. The prospective study material was composed of cDNA or gDNA derived from T cells, B-cell-depleted T cells, or PBMCs. The dataset comprised deeply sampled blood TCRbeta repertoires from subjects exposed to, actively infected with, or recovered from COVID-19. The repertoires were released in a freely available public database meant as a resource for research on the immune response to SARS-CoV-2. The samples were drawn from the first 160 participants of the ongoing ImmuneRACE study and from more than 1,000 subjects provided by 6 global collaborators. A de-identified subject ID, COVID-19 status, age in years and sex were almost always included in the sample metadata. HLA class I and class II types, where available, came from metadata supplied by the sample provider rather than from assay-based typing. Overall study outcomes, separate from this receptor: The amount of clinical and demographic metadata varied by source and participant and was provided uncurated.

At one collaborating source in Seattle, patients were enrolled during active infection and were followed longitudinally through the course of disease. Each collaborating institution followed its own protocols to collect whole blood in K2EDTA tubes. Collaborator samples were shipped for TCRbeta analysis as frozen whole blood, isolated PBMCs, or DNA extracted from either sample type. This clone was seen a single time. Its specific antigen is unknown. Base qualities are not provided; no much larger clone lies one nucleotide away. Reading from cysteine to phenylalanine, the CDR3 counts 13 amino acids. Only CDR3 DNA remains: 39 bases, in frame from the first base. Per the germline V gene, SGHTA is the CDR1 and FQGTGA is the CDR2. V gives up 5 bases and J gives up 9 bases, and the segment between their germline ends measures 14 bases. The immunoSEQ Assay, a bias-controlled multiplex PCR, was used to amplify TCRbeta CDR3 regions from genomic DNA. Per the original workflow: Nucleated cell counts per sample were estimated from amplification of reference gene primers within the assay. Sequence reads were collapsed and filtered to measure the absolute abundance of every unique TCRbeta CDR3 rearrangement. For each sample, productive Simpson clonality was calculated as the square root of Simpson's diversity index across productive rearrangements. TCRdb's version of the immuneACCESS table is confined to in-frame rearrangements and falls short of the full clone set. An unresolved V gene accounts for under half of the shortfall where checked; the remainder is of unknown origin. D and trimming come from the DNA, and the V and J calls and clone size come from that table. The sample table lists 200,000 to 250,000 clones, about nine tenths of them with a count of one. The ten largest clones take up over 0.8% of the sample.

This TCR was sampled from a young man with COVID-19, enrolled during active disease. The sequence links TRBV7-3 to TRBJ2-1, with a weak D call of TRBD2 (5 bases match). The sample comprised peripheral blood. In nucleotides, the sequence is TGTGCCAGCAGCGGACTGCCGTCGGGTGAGCAGTTCTTC. The resulting protein is CASSGLPSGEQFF.